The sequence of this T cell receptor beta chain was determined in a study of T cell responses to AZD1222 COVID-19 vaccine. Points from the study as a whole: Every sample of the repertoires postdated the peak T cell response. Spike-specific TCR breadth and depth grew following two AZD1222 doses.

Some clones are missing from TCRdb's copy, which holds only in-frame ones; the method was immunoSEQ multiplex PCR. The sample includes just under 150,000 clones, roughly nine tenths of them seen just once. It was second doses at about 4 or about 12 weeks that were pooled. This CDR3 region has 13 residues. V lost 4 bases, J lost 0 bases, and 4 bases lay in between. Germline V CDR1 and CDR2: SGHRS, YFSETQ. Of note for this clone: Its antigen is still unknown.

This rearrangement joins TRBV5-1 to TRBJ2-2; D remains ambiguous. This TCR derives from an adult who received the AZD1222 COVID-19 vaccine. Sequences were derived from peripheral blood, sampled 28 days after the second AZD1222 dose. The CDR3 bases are TGCGCCAGCAGCAACACGAACACCGGGGAGCTGTTTTTT. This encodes CASSNTNTGELFF.